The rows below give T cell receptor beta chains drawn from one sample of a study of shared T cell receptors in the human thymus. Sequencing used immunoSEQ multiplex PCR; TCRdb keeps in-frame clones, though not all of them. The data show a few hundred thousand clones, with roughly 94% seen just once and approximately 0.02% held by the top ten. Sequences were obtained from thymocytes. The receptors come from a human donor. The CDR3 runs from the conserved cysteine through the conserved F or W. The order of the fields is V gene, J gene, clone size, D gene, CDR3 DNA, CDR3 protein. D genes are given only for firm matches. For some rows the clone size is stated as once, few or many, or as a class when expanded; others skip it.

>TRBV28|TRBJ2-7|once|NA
TGTGCCAGCAGTTTATTATTCGGGCGGGACCTACCCTACGAGCAGTACTTC
CASSLLFGRDLPYEQYF
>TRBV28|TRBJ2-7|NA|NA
TGTGCCAGCAGGCTGGGCCCGACGGTGCATAAGGCCCGCTCCTACGAGCAGTACTTC
CASRLGPTVHKARSYEQYF
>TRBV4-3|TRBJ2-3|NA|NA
TGCGCCAGCAGCCAAGAGGTTCCGCAGGACCCCACAGATACGCAGTATTTT
CASSQEVPQDPTDTQYF
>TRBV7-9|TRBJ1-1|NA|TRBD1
TGTGCCAGCAGCCGTGGGACAGGGGCCTACACTGAAGCTTTCTTT
CASSRGTGAYTEAFF
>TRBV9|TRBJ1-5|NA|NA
TGTGCCAGCAGCGTACATTTCGGGGCAGGGCAGCCCCAGCATTTT
CASSVHFGAGQPQHF
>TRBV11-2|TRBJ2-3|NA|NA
TGTGCCAGCAGCGCAAGGGGGTTTGCGGGAAGGGAAGGAGATACGCAGTATTTT
CASSARGFAGREGDTQYF
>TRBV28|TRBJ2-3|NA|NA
TGTGCCAGCAGTTCCCCCCTCAGTTATAAGACCGGGAGCACAGATACGCAGTATTTT
CASSSPLSYKTGSTDTQYF
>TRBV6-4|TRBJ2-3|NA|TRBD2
TGTGCCAGCAGCCCCGGGACTAGCGAGGGGGGGACAGATACGCAGTATTTT
CASSPGTSEGGTDTQYF
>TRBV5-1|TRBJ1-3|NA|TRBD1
TGCGCCAGCAGTTTGGCGGGACAGCTCGCTGGAAACACCATATATTTT
CASSLAGQLAGNTIYF
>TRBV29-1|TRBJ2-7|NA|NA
TGCAGCGTTGGGGGATCCGGGACAAGGGACCACCTCTACGAGCAGTACTTC
CSVGGSGTRDHLYEQYF
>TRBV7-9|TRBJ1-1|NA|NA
TGTGCCAGCAGCGTTGGGACTGGGGGCGGCACTGAAGCTTTCTTT
CASSVGTGGGTEAFF
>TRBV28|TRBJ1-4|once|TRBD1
TGTGCCAGCAGCGTCGACAGGGGGGAAAAACTGTTTTTT
CASSVDRGEKLFF
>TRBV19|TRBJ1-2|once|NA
TGTGCCAGTAGTCCGTTGGACACCCGAGCTAACTATGGCTACACCTTC
CASSPLDTRANYGYTF
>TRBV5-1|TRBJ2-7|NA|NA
TGCGCCAGCAGCCTCCCGGGTGGGCCCTACGAGCAGTACTTC
CASSLPGGPYEQYF
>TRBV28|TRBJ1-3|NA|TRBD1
TGTGCCAGCAGTCCGAGGGGGCAAACTGGAAACACCATATATTTT
CASSPRGQTGNTIYF
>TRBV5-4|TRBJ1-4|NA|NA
TGTGCCAGCAGCCCGAGACCCCATGACAGGTCCATTTATGAAAAACTGTTTTTT
CASSPRPHDRSIYEKLFF
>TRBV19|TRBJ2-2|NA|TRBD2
TGTGCCAGTAGGTCCAACCGACTAGCGGGTCTTACCGGGGAGCTGTTTTTT
CASRSNRLAGLTGELFF
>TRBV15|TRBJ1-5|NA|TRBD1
TGTGCCACCAGCACTCCTGGGGGACAGGGGGATGGTCAGCCCCAGCATTTT
CATSTPGGQGDGQPQHF